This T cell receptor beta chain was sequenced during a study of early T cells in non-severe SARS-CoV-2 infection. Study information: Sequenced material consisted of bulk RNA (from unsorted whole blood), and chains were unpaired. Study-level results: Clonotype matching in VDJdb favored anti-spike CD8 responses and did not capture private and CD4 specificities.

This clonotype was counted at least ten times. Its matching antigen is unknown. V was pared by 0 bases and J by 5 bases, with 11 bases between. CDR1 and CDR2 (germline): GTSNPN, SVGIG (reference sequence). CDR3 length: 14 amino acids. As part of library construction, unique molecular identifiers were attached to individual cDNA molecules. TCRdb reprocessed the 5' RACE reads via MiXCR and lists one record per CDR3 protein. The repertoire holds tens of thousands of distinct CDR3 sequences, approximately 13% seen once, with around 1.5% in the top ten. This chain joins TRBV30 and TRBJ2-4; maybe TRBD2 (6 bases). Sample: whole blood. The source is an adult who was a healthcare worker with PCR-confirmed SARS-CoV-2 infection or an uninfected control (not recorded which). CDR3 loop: CAWSVWGVQNIQYF. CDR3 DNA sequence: TGTGCCTGGAGTGTGTGGGGGGTGCAAAACATTCAGTACTTC.